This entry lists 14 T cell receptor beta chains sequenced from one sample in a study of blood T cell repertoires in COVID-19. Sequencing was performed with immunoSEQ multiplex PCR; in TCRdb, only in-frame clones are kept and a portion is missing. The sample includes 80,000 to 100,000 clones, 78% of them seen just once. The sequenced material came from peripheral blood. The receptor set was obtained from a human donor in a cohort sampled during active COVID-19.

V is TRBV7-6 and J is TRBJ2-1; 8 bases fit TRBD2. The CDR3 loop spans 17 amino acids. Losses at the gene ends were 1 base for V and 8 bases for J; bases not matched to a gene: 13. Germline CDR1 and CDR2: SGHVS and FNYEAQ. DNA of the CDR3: TGTGCCAGCAGCTTAGGATCGGGCGGGGGGCCCCTTCATGAGCAGTTCTTC. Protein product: CASSLGSGGGPLHEQFF.

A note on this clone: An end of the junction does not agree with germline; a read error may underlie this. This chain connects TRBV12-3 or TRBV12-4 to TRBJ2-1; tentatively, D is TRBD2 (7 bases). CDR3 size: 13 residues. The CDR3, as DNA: TGTGCCAGCAGTTGGGGGGGGGCTACCCCGATTCTCTTC. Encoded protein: CASSWGGATPILF.

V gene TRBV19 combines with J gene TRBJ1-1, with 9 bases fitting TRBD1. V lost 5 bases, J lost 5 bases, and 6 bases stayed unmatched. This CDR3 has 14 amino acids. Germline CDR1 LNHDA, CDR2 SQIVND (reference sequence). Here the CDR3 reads CASSPGTGRTEAFF. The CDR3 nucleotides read TGTGCCAGTAGTCCGGGGACAGGGCGGACTGAAGCTTTCTTT.

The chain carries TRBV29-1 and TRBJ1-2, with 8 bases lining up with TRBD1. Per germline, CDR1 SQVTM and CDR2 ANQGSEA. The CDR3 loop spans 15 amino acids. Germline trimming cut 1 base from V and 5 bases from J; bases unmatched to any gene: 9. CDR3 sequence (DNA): TGCAGCGTTGAAGGTAGTCAGGGGGCGAAGTATGGCTACACCTTC. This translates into CSVEGSQGAKYGYTF.

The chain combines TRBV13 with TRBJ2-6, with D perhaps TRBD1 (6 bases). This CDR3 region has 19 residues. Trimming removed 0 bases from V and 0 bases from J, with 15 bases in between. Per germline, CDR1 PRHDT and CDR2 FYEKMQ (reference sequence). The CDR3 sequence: CASSLGLGQTSSGANVLTF. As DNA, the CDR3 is TGTGCCAGCAGCTTAGGCCTCGGACAGACCAGCTCTGGGGCCAACGTCCTGACTTTC.

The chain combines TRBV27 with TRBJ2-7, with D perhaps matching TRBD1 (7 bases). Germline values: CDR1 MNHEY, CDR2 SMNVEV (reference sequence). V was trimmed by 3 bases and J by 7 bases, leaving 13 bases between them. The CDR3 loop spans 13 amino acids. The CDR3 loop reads CASSFRGAGEQYV. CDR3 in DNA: TGTGCCAGCAGTTTCAGGGGGGCGGGAGAGCAGTACGTC.

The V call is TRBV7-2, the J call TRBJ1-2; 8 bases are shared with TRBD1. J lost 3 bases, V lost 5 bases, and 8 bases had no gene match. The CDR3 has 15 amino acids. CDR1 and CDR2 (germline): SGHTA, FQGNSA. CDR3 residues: CASSPTGGGDYGYTF. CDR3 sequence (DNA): TGTGCCAGCAGCCCCACAGGGGGAGGAGACTATGGCTACACCTTC.

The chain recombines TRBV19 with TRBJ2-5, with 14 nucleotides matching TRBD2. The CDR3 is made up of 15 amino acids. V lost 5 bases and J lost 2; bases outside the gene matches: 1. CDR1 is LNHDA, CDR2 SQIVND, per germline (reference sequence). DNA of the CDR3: TGTGCCAGTAGTTGGACTAGCGGGGGGCAAGAGACCCAGTACTTC. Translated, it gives CASSWTSGGQETQYF.

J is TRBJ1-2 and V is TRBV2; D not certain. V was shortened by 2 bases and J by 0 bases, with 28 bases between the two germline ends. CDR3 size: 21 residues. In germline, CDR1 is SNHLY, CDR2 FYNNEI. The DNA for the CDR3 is TGTGCCAGCAGTGAACCTCCACACCGGGTTGATATTGACCTGGCTAACTATGGCTACACCTTC. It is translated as CASSEPPHRVDIDLANYGYTF.

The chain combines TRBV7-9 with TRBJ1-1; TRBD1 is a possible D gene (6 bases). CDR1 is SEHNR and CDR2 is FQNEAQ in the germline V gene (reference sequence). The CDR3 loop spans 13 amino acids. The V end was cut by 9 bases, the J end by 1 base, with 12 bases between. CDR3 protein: CASRQAANTEAFF. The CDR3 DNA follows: TGTGCCAGTAGACAGGCAGCGAACACTGAAGCTTTCTTT.

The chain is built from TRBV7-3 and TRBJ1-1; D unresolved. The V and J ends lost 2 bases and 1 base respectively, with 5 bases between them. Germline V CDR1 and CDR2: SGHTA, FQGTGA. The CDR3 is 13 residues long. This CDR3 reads CASSLFKNTEAFF. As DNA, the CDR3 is TGTGCCAGCAGCTTATTCAAGAACACTGAAGCTTTCTTT.

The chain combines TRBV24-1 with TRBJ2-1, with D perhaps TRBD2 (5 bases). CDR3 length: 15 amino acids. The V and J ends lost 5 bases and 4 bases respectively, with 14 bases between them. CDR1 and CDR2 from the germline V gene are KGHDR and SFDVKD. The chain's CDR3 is CATSGGETLYNEQFF. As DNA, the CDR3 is TGTGCCACCAGTGGTGGGGAGACATTGTACAATGAGCAGTTCTTC.

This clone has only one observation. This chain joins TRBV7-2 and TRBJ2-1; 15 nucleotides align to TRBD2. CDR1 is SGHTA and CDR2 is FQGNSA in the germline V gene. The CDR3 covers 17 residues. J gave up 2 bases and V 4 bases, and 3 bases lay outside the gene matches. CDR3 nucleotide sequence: TGTGCCAGCAGCTGGACTAGCGGGAGGGCGGCCTACAATGAGCAGTTCTTC. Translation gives CASSWTSGRAAYNEQFF.

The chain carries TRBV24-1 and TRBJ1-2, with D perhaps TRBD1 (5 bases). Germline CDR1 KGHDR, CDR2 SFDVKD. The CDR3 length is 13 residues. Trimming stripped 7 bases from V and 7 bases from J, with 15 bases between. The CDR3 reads CATSREGRSGYTF. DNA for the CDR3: TGTGCCACCAGCAGGGAGGGAAGGAGTGGCTACACCTTC.